These 27 T cell receptor beta chains came from one sample sequenced in a study of cytomegalovirus exposure and HLA in healthy donors. Data came from immunoSEQ multiplex PCR; TCRdb stores just in-frame clones and leaves some out. The sample records some 110,000 clones, approximately 85% being singletons. Sequenced input: PBMCs. Receptors originate from a man aged 18 to 29 in good health and CMV-seronegative.

V and J are TRBV10-2 and TRBJ1-1, with 9 bases lining up with TRBD1. The CDR3 has 14 residues. Germline CDR1 reads WSHSY; CDR2 reads SAAADI. Losses at the gene ends were 8 bases for V and 4 bases for J; bases not matched to a gene: 8. In nucleotides, the CDR3 is TGCGCCAGCGGCGACAGGGGGGATAGCACTGAAGCTTTCTTT. It yields the protein CASGDRGDSTEAFF.

In its sample, this clone was seen once. The chain carries TRBV5-1 and TRBJ2-1; the D is unclear. Trimming took 5 bases from V and 6 from J, leaving 9 bases between them. This CDR3 spans 12 amino acids. The germline V gene has CDR1 SGHRS and CDR2 YFSETQ. The CDR3 bases are TGCGCCAGCAGAGAGAATCTCAATGAGCAGTTCTTC. Translated, it gives CASRENLNEQFF.

The CDR3 reads CAIRPGTSGNTGELFF. In DNA form, the CDR3 reads TGTGCCATCAGACCCGGGACTAGCGGGAACACCGGGGAGCTGTTTTTT. The V gene is TRBV10-3, the J gene TRBJ2-2, with 11 nucleotides matching TRBD2. Germline assignment: CDR1 ENHRY and CDR2 SYGVKD. J was trimmed by 1 base and V by 6 bases; bases with no gene match: 4. The CDR3 runs to 16 residues.

The chain combines TRBV7-6 with TRBJ1-6; D not certain. Trimming removed 5 bases at V and 5 bases at J, with 16 bases between. The CDR3 consists of 16 residues. Germline V gene data show CDR1 as SGHVS and CDR2 as FNYEAQ. The chain's CDR3 is CASSPGRGPHNSPLHF. CDR3 sequence (DNA): TGTGCCAGCAGCCCCGGACGGGGTCCCCATAATTCACCCCTCCACTTT.

This chain connects TRBV9 to TRBJ2-7, with 13 bases lining up with TRBD2. There are 14 residues in the CDR3. Looked up from germline, CDR1 is SGDLS and CDR2 is YYNGEE. J was trimmed by 6 bases and V by 4 bases; bases with no gene match: 4. The CDR3 DNA sequence: TGTGCCAGCAGCCCTCGGACTAGCGGGAGCGAGCAGTACTTC. Protein product: CASSPRTSGSEQYF.

This chain uses TRBV6-6 with TRBJ2-5; D is ambiguous. CDR1 and CDR2 from the germline V gene are MNHNY and SVGAGI (reference sequence). The CDR3 extends over 15 amino acids. With 6 bases removed from V and 5 bases from J, the gap between germline ends came to 19 bases. CDR3 sequence reads: CASSLRLRPDETQYF. CDR3 nucleotides: TGTGCCAGCAGCCTCCGGCTGAGGCCAGATGAGACCCAGTACTTC.

The chain employs TRBV7-6 and TRBJ2-7, with TRBD1 identical over 10 bases. J gave up 4 bases and V 5 bases, and 11 bases lay outside the gene matches. This CDR3 is built from 16 residues. Germline CDR1 is SGHVS and CDR2 is FNYEAQ. In DNA, the CDR3 is TGTGCCAGCAGCGACAGCCCTCCGGGACAGGGGTACGAGCAGTACTTC. Translating it yields CASSDSPPGQGYEQYF.

This clone was seen just once. The chain joins TRBV7-2 to TRBJ2-7; 8 bases align to TRBD2. The germline gives CDR1 SGHTA, CDR2 FQGNSA. Unmatched junction bases numbered 7, after V lost 0 bases and J lost 6 bases. This CDR3 has 15 residues. CDR3 in amino acids: CASSLALGGGSEQYF. The CDR3 nucleotides read TGTGCCAGCAGCTTAGCGCTCGGGGGGGGGTCCGAGCAGTACTTC.

The CDR3 DNA is TGTGCCATACGACAGGGGAACTATGGCTACACCTTC. It specifies CAIRQGNYGYTF. V is TRBV13 and J is TRBJ1-2, with 8 nucleotides matching TRBD1. The CDR3 runs to 12 residues. Germline loops: CDR1 PRHDT, CDR2 FYEKMQ (reference sequence). V was clipped by 10 bases and J by 2 bases; unmatched bases: 3.

The chain couples TRBV9 to TRBJ1-5; 7 bases match TRBD1. Germline CDR1 is SGDLS and CDR2 is YYNGEE. J lost 6 bases, V lost 3 bases, and 3 bases had no gene match. The CDR3 contains 13 residues. The CDR3, as DNA: TGTGCCAGCAGCGAAGGGACAGCTCAGCCCCAGCATTTT. It yields the protein CASSEGTAQPQHF.

V and J are TRBV7-9 and TRBJ2-1; TRBD2 is a possible D gene (5 bases). V was cut by 4 bases and J by 8 bases, with 18 bases left in between. This CDR3 has 15 residues. The germline CDR1 and CDR2 sequences are SEHNR and FQNEAQ (reference sequence). DNA of the CDR3: TGTGCCAGCAGCTCCACTAGTCGTATCCTCGATGAGCAGTTCTTC. Translated: CASSSTSRILDEQFF.

The chain carries TRBV11-2 and TRBJ2-1, with 10 bases that match TRBD2. The V and J ends lost 5 bases and 8 bases, in that order; junction bases with no gene match: 15. Looked up from germline, CDR1 is SGHAT and CDR2 is FQNNGV. The CDR3 loop spans 17 amino acids. The CDR3 spells CASSPPASSGGAYEQFF. The CDR3 bases are TGTGCCAGCAGCCCACCGGCTTCGAGCGGGGGGGCCTATGAGCAGTTCTTC.

This clone was seen only a few times. This chain uses TRBV5-1 with TRBJ1-2, with a possible D match to TRBD1 (5 bases). Trimming left V 0 bases short and J 5 bases short, with 11 bases between. CDR1 SGHRS and CDR2 YFSETQ come from the germline V gene. This CDR3 has 14 amino acids. DNA of the CDR3: TGCGCCAGCAGCTTGGATCAGGGATCATATGGCTACACCTTC. Translation gives CASSLDQGSYGYTF.

The CDR3 region has the DNA TGTGCCAGCAGCTCAGACAAGGGGTTGTCTGAAGCTTTCTTT. It is translated as CASSSDKGLSEAFF. The gene calls are TRBV25-1 and TRBJ1-1; possibly TRBD1 for D (5 bases). The length of the CDR3 is 14 residues. CDR1 and CDR2 (germline): MGHDK, SYGVNS. Trimming took off 6 bases at V and 6 bases at J, with 17 bases between the two ends.

This CDR3 reads CASSESRTGHQPQHF. DNA of the CDR3: TGCGCCAGCAGTGAGTCACGGACAGGGCATCAGCCCCAGCATTTT. The V gene is TRBV10-2, the J gene TRBJ1-5; TRBD1 agrees at 8 bases. Germline V lookup: CDR1 WSHSY, CDR2 SAAADI. This CDR3 is built from 15 residues. Trimming cost V 0 bases and J 5 bases; bases outside gene matches: 3.

The CDR3, as DNA: TGCGCCAGCAGCAGGCAGGCTGTTTACAATGAGCAGTTCTTC. Translated: CASSRQAVYNEQFF. The rearrangement uses TRBV5-1 and TRBJ2-1; D gene uncertain. CDR1 SGHRS and CDR2 YFSETQ come from the germline V gene. This CDR3 spans 14 amino acids. Trimming stripped 4 bases from V and 4 bases from J, with 12 bases between.

This clone has only one observation. This chain joins TRBV5-1 and TRBJ2-7, with 12 bases lining up with TRBD2. After removal of 3 bases from V and 2 bases from J, the junction contained 6 bases not matched to a gene. Per the germline V gene, CDR1 is SGHRS and CDR2 is YFSETQ. This CDR3 contains 16 residues. The CDR3 DNA is TGCGCCAGCAGCTCTCTAGCGGGGGGGCCCACCTACGAGCAGTACTTC. This gives the protein CASSSLAGGPTYEQYF.

This clone has only one observation. The V gene is TRBV30, the J gene TRBJ2-5, with 13 positions matching TRBD2. After removal of 2 bases from V and 5 bases from J, the junction contained 8 bases not matched to a gene. The V gene's germline CDR1 is GTSNPN and CDR2 SVGIG (reference sequence). CDR3 length equals 16 residues. The CDR3 nucleotides read TGTGCCTGGAGTTCCGGGACTAGCGGGATGGGGGAGACCCAGTACTTC. Translated: CAWSSGTSGMGETQYF. The full variable domain, completed using reference TRBV30 and TRBJ2-5, is SQTIHQWPATLVQPVGSPLSLECTVEGTSNPNLYWYRQAAGRGLQLLFYSVGIGQISSEVPQNLSASRPQDRQFILSSKKLLLSDSGFYLCAWSSGTSGMGETQYFGPGTRLLVL.

The rearrangement uses TRBV7-2 and TRBJ2-7; a possible D gene is TRBD2 (5 bases). V was trimmed by 5 bases and J by 6 bases, leaving 14 bases between them. The CDR3 is 13 residues long. In germline, CDR1 is SGHTA, CDR2 FQGNSA. The CDR3 region has the DNA TGTGCCAGCAGCGACCCGACTAAAACCGAGCAGTACTTC. This codes for CASSDPTKTEQYF.

This clone was detected only a few times. This chain links TRBV19 with TRBJ1-4; D gene unclear. V lost 3 bases, J lost 6 bases, and 8 bases lay in between. The germline V gene has CDR1 LNHDA and CDR2 SQIVND (reference sequence). This CDR3 is built from 13 residues. CDR3 sequence reads: CASSIPRDEKLFF. Here the CDR3 DNA reads TGTGCCAGTAGTATTCCGCGGGATGAAAAACTGTTTTTT.

V and J are TRBV6-5 and TRBJ2-7; perhaps TRBD1 as D (6 bases). Trimming shortened V by 0 bases and J by 9 bases, and 15 bases separated the two germline ends. The CDR3 sequence is 14 residues long. Germline V gene data show CDR1 as MNHEY and CDR2 as SVGAGI. CDR3 protein: CASSYSWDTPRQYF. Here the CDR3 DNA reads TGTGCCAGCAGTTACTCGTGGGACACCCCACGGCAGTACTTC.

J is TRBJ1-2 and V is TRBV29-1, with D possibly TRBD1 on 5 matching bases. The CDR3 totals 12 residues. V was clipped by 2 bases and J by 5 bases, with 9 bases between them. Germline V gives CDR1 SQVTM, CDR2 ANQGSEA. The CDR3 bases are TGCAGCGTTGAATCGGGGGGGTATGGCTACACCTTC. Its translation: CSVESGGYGYTF.

The chain has TRBV9 and TRBJ2-3, with 7 nucleotides matching TRBD2. CDR3 size: 16 residues. The V gene end was trimmed by 0 bases and the J gene end by 2 bases; junction bases not matched to a gene: 6. Germline assignment: CDR1 SGDLS and CDR2 YYNGEE. CDR3 protein: CASSVVPAGTTDTQYF. DNA of the CDR3: TGTGCCAGCAGCGTAGTACCAGCGGGGACCACAGATACGCAGTATTTT.

This clone was found once. The J gene is TRBJ1-1, the V gene TRBV5-4, with D maybe TRBD1 (5 bases). CDR3 length: 14 residues. Trimming took off 4 bases at V and 1 base at J, with 11 bases between the two ends. Germline V lookup: CDR1 SGHNT, CDR2 YYREEE (reference sequence). This CDR3 is CASSRGTGNTEAFF. CDR3 coding DNA: TGTGCCAGCAGCCGCGGGACGGGGAACACTGAAGCTTTCTTT.

V is TRBV9 and J is TRBJ2-5; tentatively, D is TRBD1 (6 bases). The CDR3 has 12 amino acids. V lost 3 bases, J lost 3 bases, and 6 bases lay in between. Germline V CDR1 and CDR2: SGDLS, YYNGEE. The CDR3 here is CASSGDKETQYF. CDR3 in DNA: TGTGCCAGCAGCGGGGACAAAGAGACCCAGTACTTC.

This clone was detected only once. The V and J genes are TRBV5-4 and TRBJ1-1; D might be TRBD1 (6 bases). Germline lookup yields CDR1 SGHNT and CDR2 YYREEE (reference sequence). V dropped 0 bases and J dropped 3 bases, with 12 bases sitting between them. This CDR3 has 15 amino acids. The CDR3 sequence is CASSLGYRDDTEAFF. The CDR3 nucleotides are TGTGCCAGCAGCTTGGGGTACAGGGACGACACTGAAGCTTTCTTT. The full variable domain, with the rest looked up from reference TRBV5-4 and TRBJ1-1, is ETGVTQSPTHLIKTRGQQVTLRCSSQSGHNTVSWYQQALGQGPQFIFQYYREEENGRGNFPPRFSGLQFPNYSSELNVNALELDDSALYLCASSLGYRDDTEAFFGQGTRLTVV.

The V and J genes are TRBV10-3 and TRBJ1-1; 11 bases map to TRBD1. The ends lost 4 bases at V and 4 bases at J; junction bases unmatched: 2. There are 14 residues in the CDR3. Looked up from germline, CDR1 is ENHRY and CDR2 is SYGVKD. Here the CDR3 reads CAISGGQGGTEAFF. CDR3 DNA sequence: TGTGCCATCAGTGGGGGACAGGGGGGCACTGAAGCTTTCTTT.